This paragraph reports one T cell receptor beta chain. This clone occurred once. It lacks a known antigen. No quality values exist for individual bases; no much larger clone is one base distant. Each collaborating institution followed its own protocols to collect whole blood in K2EDTA tubes. For TCRbeta analysis, collaborator samples were shipped as frozen whole blood, as isolated PBMCs, or as DNA extracted from either sample type. The germline V gene specifies MNHNS as CDR1 and SASEGT as CDR2. Inclusive of the bounding cysteine and phenylalanine, the CDR3 is 17 residues long. The sequence is cut down to CDR3 DNA, 51 bases in frame from base 1. V is shortened by 4 bases, J by 1 base, and the region joining them spans 19 bases. TCRbeta CDR3 regions were amplified from genomic DNA by means of the immunoSEQ Assay, a bias-controlled multiplex PCR. In the authors' own workflow: Nucleated cell counts per sample were estimated from amplification of reference gene primers within the assay. Sequence reads were collapsed and filtered to measure the absolute abundance of every unique TCRbeta CDR3 rearrangement. Productive Simpson clonality was computed per sample as the square root of Simpson's diversity index over productive rearrangements. TCRdb holds this immuneACCESS table with in-frame rearrangements only. Some clones are missing; in checked studies, unresolved V genes explain under half, and the rest has no known cause. D and trimming come from the DNA, and the V and J calls and clone size come from that table. Present in this sample are almost 30,000 clones, approximately 80% of which were seen just once. The leading ten clones occupy about half of the sample.

These data come from a study of blood T cell repertoires in COVID-19 (dated by TCRdb to the early 2020s). Describing the broader study: The collaborator samples originated in the United States, Italy and Spain and spanned the acute and convalescent phases of COVID-19. The material from the prospective study consisted of cDNA or gDNA derived from T cells, B-cell-depleted T cells, or PBMCs. Deeply sampled blood TCRbeta repertoires from subjects exposed to, actively infected with, or recovered from COVID-19 were included in the dataset. A freely available public database, intended as a resource for researchers studying the immune response to SARS-CoV-2, is where the repertoires were released. Samples were obtained from the ongoing ImmuneRACE study (first 160 participants) and from over 1,000 subjects provided by 6 global collaborators. The sample metadata nearly always contained a de-identified subject ID, COVID-19 status, age in years and sex. Where available, HLA class I and class II types were taken from metadata supplied by the sample provider and were not determined by assay-based typing. Overall results and qualifications from the work: The amount of clinical and demographic metadata varied by source and participant and was provided uncurated.

Sequenced material: peripheral blood. The rearrangement joined TRBV6-1 to TRBJ1-1, with the D gene not confidently named. The origin of this receptor is a woman between 70 and 85 years old with acute or convalescent COVID-19. CDR3 sequence: CASSGGVGRRGNTEAFF. The sequence in DNA is TGTGCCAGCAGTGGCGGGGTTGGTCGAAGAGGGAACACTGAAGCTTTCTTT.